Presented here are 18 T cell receptor beta chains from one specimen sequenced in a study of control samples from healthy donors and cancer patients. Sequencing was performed with immunoSEQ multiplex PCR; in TCRdb, only in-frame clones are kept and a portion is missing. The data hold around 75,000 clones, with around 94% observed a single time. The sample comprised blood. The receptors originated from a woman aged 60-75 years in good health.

The chain joins TRBV19 to TRBJ2-1; the D gene is possibly TRBD1 (6 bases). The V end lost 10 bases, the J end lost 2 bases, and 15 bases lay between the germline ends. This CDR3 is built from 14 residues. Germline V gene sequence: CDR1 LNHDA, CDR2 SQIVND (reference sequence). The CDR3 sequence: CATQRQDTYNEQFF. The CDR3 nucleotides read TGTGCCACCCAGAGACAGGATACCTACAATGAGCAGTTCTTC.

The chain carries TRBV19 and TRBJ2-7, with 8 nucleotides matching TRBD2. The CDR3 is 13 amino acids. The V and J ends lost 8 bases and 1 base, in that order; junction bases with no gene match: 4. Germline CDR1 reads LNHDA; CDR2 reads SQIVND (reference sequence). CDR3 in amino acids: CASAGGPSYEQYF. In DNA, the CDR3 is TGTGCCAGTGCGGGGGGTCCTTCCTACGAGCAGTACTTC.

This rearrangement joins TRBV28 to TRBJ1-1; no clear D. The V end lost 3 bases, the J end lost 6 bases, and 11 bases lay between the germline ends. The CDR3 contains 13 residues. Germline V gene sequence: CDR1 MDHEN, CDR2 SYDVKM. CDR3 in DNA: TGTGCCAGCAGTTTGGCGGCAGTCCCTGAAGCTTTCTTT. The encoded protein is CASSLAAVPEAFF.

The chain combines TRBV27 with TRBJ1-1; D uncertain. CDR1 and CDR2 (germline): MNHEY, SMNVEV (reference sequence). The CDR3 contains 15 residues. Deletions cut 5 bases from V and 3 bases from J, with 16 bases between. This CDR3 reads CASSPSQGWDTEAFF. As DNA, the CDR3 is TGTGCCAGCAGTCCCTCCCAAGGTTGGGACACTGAAGCTTTCTTT.

The CDR3 loop reads CASSAQQGRGEKLFF. DNA of the CDR3: TGTGCCAGCAGCGCCCAACAGGGGAGAGGGGAAAAACTGTTTTTT. This chain links TRBV5-4 with TRBJ1-4; 7 nucleotides line up with TRBD1. Germline CDR1 SGHNT, CDR2 YYREEE (reference sequence). The J segment lost 8 bases and the V segment lost 4 bases, leaving 11 bases of the junction unmatched. The CDR3 has 15 amino acids.

This chain joins TRBV6-5 and TRBJ1-5; 8 bases agree with TRBD1. CDR3 length: 13 amino acids. V lost 6 bases to trimming and J lost 5 bases; unmatched junction nucleotides: 3. Germline CDR1 and CDR2: MNHEY and SVGAGI. CDR3 sequence reads: CASRPTGDQPQHF. CDR3 bases: TGTGCCAGCAGACCGACAGGGGATCAGCCCCAGCATTTT.

The rearrangement links TRBV28 to TRBJ1-1; D is possibly TRBD1 (5 bases). Between the trimmed V and J ends, which lost 4 bases and 0 bases, there was a span of 12 bases. The CDR3 covers 15 residues. Germline loops: CDR1 MDHEN, CDR2 SYDVKM. The CDR3 here is CASSSPRGVNTEAFF. DNA for the CDR3: TGTGCCAGCAGTTCTCCCCGAGGGGTGAACACTGAAGCTTTCTTT.

V and J are TRBV24-1 and TRBJ1-4; 8 bases fit TRBD1. Per germline, CDR1 KGHDR and CDR2 SFDVKD. V lost 7 bases, J lost 5 bases, and 2 bases stayed unmatched. The CDR3 contains 13 residues. CDR3 region: CATRDRGNEKLFF. The CDR3 bases are TGTGCCACCAGAGACAGGGGAAATGAAAAACTGTTTTTT.

J is TRBJ1-5 and V is TRBV7-6; D remains ambiguous. Per germline, CDR1 SGHVS and CDR2 FNYEAQ. Trimming removed 1 base at V and 0 bases at J, with 1 base between. The CDR3 consists of 13 residues. The CDR3 here is CASSLDSNQPQHF. The CDR3 nucleotides read TGTGCCAGCAGCTTAGATAGCAATCAGCCCCAGCATTTT.

V and J are TRBV28 and TRBJ1-5; D is possibly TRBD1 (6 bases). V shed 7 bases and J shed 4 bases, with 17 bases lying between them. This CDR3 region has 15 residues. Germline loops: CDR1 MDHEN, CDR2 SYDVKM. The CDR3 nucleotides read TGTGCCAGCATCTTAACCCGGACAGCTAATCAGCCCCAGCATTTT. Protein: CASILTRTANQPQHF.

This sequence joins TRBV7-9 and TRBJ1-2, with D possibly matching TRBD1 (5 bases). This CDR3 region has 13 residues. Germline CDR1 and CDR2: SEHNR and FQNEAQ (reference sequence). V gave up 1 base and J gave up 6 bases, with 9 bases separating them. Here the CDR3 DNA reads TGTGCCAGCAGCTTAGGGGCAGGGAATGGCTACACCTTC. This codes for CASSLGAGNGYTF. The variable domain in full, with the rest retrieved from reference TRBV7-9 and TRBJ1-2, is DTGVSQNPRHKITKRGQNVTFRCDPISEHNRLYWYRQTLGQGPEFLTYFQNEAQLEKSRLLSDRFSAERPKGSFSTLEIQRTEQGDSAMYLCASSLGAGNGYTFGSGTRLTVV.

As to this clone: Other DNA sequences in the same sample also yield this CDR3. For the CDR3, the DNA is TGTGCCAGTAGTGGGACAGGGGGGAATCAGCCCCAGCATTTT. This codes for CASSGTGGNQPQHF. The chain has TRBV19 and TRBJ1-5, with 11 nucleotides matching TRBD1. Trimming took 5 bases from V and 4 from J; bases not matched to a gene: 1. The CDR3 is 14 residues long. The germline V gene has CDR1 LNHDA and CDR2 SQIVND (reference sequence).

V usage is TRBV18 and J usage is TRBJ2-7, with 8 positions matching TRBD1. The CDR3 runs 16 residues. V was pared by 0 bases and J by 5 bases, with 9 bases of the junction left unmatched. The germline V gene has CDR1 KGHSH and CDR2 LQKENI. The CDR3 region is CASSPPGRAGGDEQYF. The CDR3, as DNA: TGTGCCAGCTCACCACCGGGCAGGGCAGGGGGCGACGAGCAGTACTTC.

The chain joins TRBV28 to TRBJ1-1; TRBD1 matches 8 bases. Germline V gene lookup returns CDR1 MDHEN and CDR2 SYDVKM. The CDR3 is made up of 12 amino acids. Trimming cost V 6 bases and J 6 bases; bases outside gene matches: 3. The CDR3 is CASSGQGAEAFF. CDR3 nucleotides: TGTGCCAGCAGCGGACAGGGCGCTGAAGCTTTCTTT.

This chain connects TRBV18 to TRBJ2-5; D not certain. The V and J ends lost 5 bases and 2 bases respectively, with 9 bases between them. The germline gives CDR1 KGHSH, CDR2 LQKENI. The CDR3 has 13 amino acids. Here the CDR3 reads CASSSQDQETQYF. Written as DNA, the CDR3 is TGTGCCAGCTCAAGCCAGGATCAAGAGACCCAGTACTTC. Drawing the rest from reference TRBV18 and TRBJ2-5, the complete variable domain is NAGVMQNPRHLVRRRGQEARLRCSPMKGHSHVYWYRQLPEEGLKFMVYLQKENIIDESGMPKERFSAEFPKEGPSILRIQQVVRGDSAAYFCASSSQDQETQYFGPGTRLLVL.

The chain uses TRBV30 and TRBJ2-7, with D unresolved. V dropped 2 bases and J dropped 0 bases, with 5 bases sitting between them. CDR1 GTSNPN and CDR2 SVGIG come from the germline V gene (reference sequence). This CDR3 spans 12 amino acids. This CDR3 reads CAWSRASYEQYF. The CDR3 DNA is TGTGCCTGGAGTAGGGCCTCCTACGAGCAGTACTTC.

This CDR3 reads CASSYSVTANYGYTF. CDR3 sequence (DNA): TGTGCCAGCAGTTACTCGGTGACGGCCAACTATGGCTACACCTTC. The chain uses TRBV6-5 and TRBJ1-2, with D unclear. Trimming stripped 0 bases from V and 2 bases from J, with 10 bases between. The germline CDR1 and CDR2 sequences are MNHEY and SVGAGI. The CDR3 is made up of 15 amino acids.

V usage is TRBV28 and J usage is TRBJ1-2; D gene ambiguous. V lost 2 bases, J lost 4 bases, and 8 bases lay in between. The CDR3 runs to 13 residues. CDR1 and CDR2 (germline): MDHEN, SYDVKM. The CDR3 reads CASSLVQTYGYTF. The CDR3 region has the DNA TGTGCCAGCAGTTTAGTCCAGACCTATGGCTACACCTTC.